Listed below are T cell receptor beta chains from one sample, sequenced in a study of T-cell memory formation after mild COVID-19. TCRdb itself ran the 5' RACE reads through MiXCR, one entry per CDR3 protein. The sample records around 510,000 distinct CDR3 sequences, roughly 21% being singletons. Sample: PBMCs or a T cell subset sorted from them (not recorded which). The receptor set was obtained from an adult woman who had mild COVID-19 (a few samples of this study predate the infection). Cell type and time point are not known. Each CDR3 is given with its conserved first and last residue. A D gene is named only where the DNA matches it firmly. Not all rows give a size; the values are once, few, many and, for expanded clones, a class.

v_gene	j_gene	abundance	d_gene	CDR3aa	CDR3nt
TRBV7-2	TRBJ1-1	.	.	CASSFSSRYTEAFF	TGTGCCAGCAGCTTTAGTTCCAGATACACTGAAGCTTTCTTT
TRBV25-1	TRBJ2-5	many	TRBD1	CASSEPDRGEETQYF	TGTGCCAGCAGTGAACCAGACAGGGGAGAAGAGACCCAGTACTTC
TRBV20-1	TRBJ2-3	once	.	CSAPHEGFRSDTQYF	TGCAGTGCTCCTCATGAGGGGTTTCGTTCAGATACGCAGTATTTT
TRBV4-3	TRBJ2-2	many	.	CASSQDPRANTGELFF	TGCGCCAGCAGCCAAGATCCGCGAGCGAACACCGGGGAGCTGTTTTTT
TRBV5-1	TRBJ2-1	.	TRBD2	CASSPGGAVPGAQFF	TGCGCCAGCAGCCCGGGGGGGGCTGTCCCAGGAGCGCAGTTCTTC
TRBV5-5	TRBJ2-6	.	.	CASSLAQGNVRANVLTF	TGTGCCAGCAGCTTGGCCCAGGGAAACGTTAGGGCCAACGTCCTGACTTTC
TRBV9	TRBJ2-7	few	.	CASSASPTRRATVDEQYF	TGTGCCAGCAGCGCCTCCCCCACCCGACGGGCCACCGTGGACGAGCAGTACTTC
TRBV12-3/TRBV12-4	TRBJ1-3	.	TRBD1	CASSRTGGVSGNTIYF	TGTGCCAGCAGTCGGACAGGGGGCGTCTCGGGAAACACCATATATTTT
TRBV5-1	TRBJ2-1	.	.	CASSLSMEGASEQFF	TGCGCCAGCAGCTTGTCGATGGAGGGGGCGAGTGAGCAGTTCTTC
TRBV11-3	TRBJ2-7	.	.	CASSLDLESSYEQYF	TGTGCCAGCAGCTTAGATCTCGAAAGCTCCTACGAGCAGTACTTC
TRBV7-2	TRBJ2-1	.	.	CASSLGGRWTDTRGNEQFF	TGTGCCAGCAGCTTAGGGGGTCGATGGACGGATACACGGGGGAATGAGCAGTTCTTC
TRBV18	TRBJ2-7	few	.	CASSPVEGNYEQYF	TGTGCCAGCTCACCTGTTGAGGGAAACTACGAGCAGTACTTC
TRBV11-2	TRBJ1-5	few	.	CASSPGGSQPQHF	TGTGCCAGCAGCCCCGGGGGAAGCCAGCCCCAGCATTTT
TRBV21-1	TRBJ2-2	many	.	CASSKFGARGGELFF	TGTGCCAGCAGCAAATTTGGGGCGCGGGGCGGGGAGCTGTTTTTT
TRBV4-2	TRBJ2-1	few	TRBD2	CASSQLTSGVSHNEQFF	TGTGCCAGCAGCCAACTGACTAGCGGGGTATCCCACAATGAGCAGTTCTTC
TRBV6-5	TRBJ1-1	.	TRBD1	CASRETGGFMNTEAFF	TGTGCCAGCAGGGAAACAGGGGGCTTTATGAACACTGAAGCTTTCTTT
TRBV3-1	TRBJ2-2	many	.	CASSQKGAAGELFF	TGTGCCAGCAGCCAGAAAGGGGCGGCCGGGGAGCTGTTTTTT
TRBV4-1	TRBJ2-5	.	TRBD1	CASSQGTGVGETQYF	TGCGCCAGCAGCCAGGGGACAGGGGTCGGTGAGACCCAGTACTTC
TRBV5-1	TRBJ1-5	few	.	CASSLTWGSNQPQHF	TGCGCCAGCAGCTTAACCTGGGGTAGCAATCAGCCCCAGCATTTT
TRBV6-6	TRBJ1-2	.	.	CASSSGQRGVYGYTF	TGTGCCAGCAGTTCGGGGCAGCGAGGGGTCTATGGCTACACCTTC